These T cell receptor beta chains were read from a single sample in a study of a mutant IDH1 vaccine in newly diagnosed glioma. Antigen specificity for these receptors is unknown. TCRdb's table, derived via immunoSEQ multiplex PCR, lists solely in-frame clones and lacks some. The table lists 50,000 to 60,000 clones, about 80% of them singletons. Sequenced here: PBMCs, sampled from a glioma patient whose treatment included an IDH1 peptide vaccine. These receptors all come from a man between 40 and 49 years old with glioma. Each CDR3 is given with its conserved first and last residue. A D gene is named only where the DNA matches it firmly. A row's size may be missing; if present it is once, few, many or a size class.

TRBV5-4	NA	TRBJ2-4	NA	CASSTTLEGNIQYF	TGTGCCAGCAGCACGACCCTGGAGGGAAACATTCAGTACTTC
TRBV5-1	NA	TRBJ2-3	TRBD2	CASSLMPSGEGDTQYF	TGCGCCAGCAGCTTGATGCCTAGCGGGGAGGGGGATACGCAGTATTTT
TRBV14	NA	TRBJ1-2	NA	CASSRTEGDYGYTF	TGTGCCAGCAGCCGCACTGAGGGCGACTATGGCTACACCTTC
TRBV9	once	TRBJ1-2	NA	CASSPDLAYGYTF	TGTGCCAGCAGCCCGGACCTCGCCTATGGCTACACCTTC
TRBV18	NA	TRBJ2-1	TRBD2	CASSPLPAGGPSSYNEQFF	TGTGCCAGCTCACCATTGCCAGCGGGGGGGCCCAGCTCCTACAATGAGCAGTTCTTC
TRBV2	few	TRBJ1-2	NA	CASSGPRGYGYTF	TGTGCCAGCAGTGGTCCGCGAGGCTATGGCTACACCTTC
TRBV29-1	NA	TRBJ2-7	TRBD2	CSVEDPSSSGGTTYEQYF	TGCAGCGTTGAAGATCCCTCCTCTAGCGGGGGCACTACCTACGAGCAGTACTTC
TRBV5-6	NA	TRBJ2-2	NA	CASSLYRGQLNTGELFF	TGTGCCAGCAGCTTGTACCGCGGACAGCTCAACACCGGGGAGCTGTTTTTT
TRBV5-1	NA	TRBJ1-4	TRBD1	CASSLQGRGEKLFF	TGCGCCAGCAGCTTACAGGGGCGAGGTGAAAAACTGTTTTTT
TRBV19	NA	TRBJ2-3	TRBD2	CASSFLTSGTDTQYF	TGTGCCAGTAGTTTCCTGACTAGCGGCACAGATACGCAGTATTTT
TRBV4-1	NA	TRBJ2-2	NA	CASSLSGTGELFF	TGCGCCAGCAGCCTTTCGGGCACCGGGGAGCTGTTTTTT
TRBV29-1	NA	TRBJ1-2	NA	CSVVSGNGYTF	TGCAGCGTTGTTTCCGGGAATGGCTACACCTTC
TRBV6-5	NA	TRBJ2-5	NA	CASSERGQETQYF	TGTGCCAGCAGCGAGAGGGGTCAAGAGACCCAGTACTTC
TRBV15	NA	TRBJ1-4	NA	CATSRGGQINEKLFF	TGTGCCACCAGCAGAGGAGGACAGATAAATGAAAAACTGTTTTTT
TRBV6-5	NA	TRBJ1-4	NA	CASSYFVGGNEKLFF	TGTGCCAGCAGTTACTTTGTGGGGGGTAATGAAAAACTGTTTTTT
TRBV6-5	NA	TRBJ1-3	NA	CASSGVDSAGNTIYF	TGTGCCAGCAGTGGAGTAGACAGTGCTGGAAACACCATATATTTT
TRBV7-8	once	TRBJ1-2	NA	CASSLGPGTYGYTF	TGTGCCAGCAGCTTAGGGCCAGGGACCTATGGCTACACCTTC
TRBV9	NA	TRBJ2-1	TRBD2	CASSVGPQRGNNEQFF	TGTGCCAGCAGCGTAGGGCCCCAGCGGGGGAACAATGAGCAGTTCTTC
TRBV5-1	NA	TRBJ2-7	NA	CASSLDGRERAEQYF	TGCGCCAGCAGCTTGGACGGCAGGGAAAGGGCCGAGCAGTACTTC
TRBV29-1	NA	TRBJ2-5	TRBD1	CSALQGAQETQYF	TGCAGCGCCCTACAGGGGGCTCAAGAGACCCAGTACTTC
TRBV29-1	NA	TRBJ1-1	TRBD1	CSVEDQGQGAGRTEAFF	TGCAGCGTTGAAGATCAGGGACAGGGGGCAGGAAGGACTGAAGCTTTCTTT
TRBV6-1	NA	TRBJ2-7	TRBD2	CASSDLAVYEQYF	TGTGCCAGCAGTGACCTAGCGGTCTACGAGCAGTACTTC
TRBV30	NA	TRBJ1-5	NA	CAWSVDRIQPQHF	TGTGCCTGGAGTGTAGACAGGATTCAGCCCCAGCATTTT
TRBV5-1	few	TRBJ2-7	NA	CASSLGRPPYEQYF	TGCGCCAGCAGCTTGGGAAGGCCCCCCTACGAGCAGTACTTC
TRBV2	few	TRBJ2-2	NA	CASSGWTAVTGELFF	TGTGCCAGCAGTGGGTGGACAGCCGTCACCGGGGAGCTGTTTTTT
TRBV2	NA	TRBJ1-5	NA	CATRGAYSNQPQHF	TGTGCTACCCGGGGAGCCTATAGCAATCAGCCCCAGCATTTT
TRBV30	few	TRBJ1-2	NA	CAWSLAVSNYGYTF	TGTGCCTGGAGTTTGGCAGTTTCTAACTATGGCTACACCTTC
TRBV6-6	NA	TRBJ1-5	NA	CASRRGDQPQHF	TGTGCCAGCAGAAGGGGGGATCAGCCCCAGCATTTT
TRBV5-1	NA	TRBJ1-1	TRBD1	CASSAQQGAGTEAFF	TGCGCCAGCAGCGCCCAACAGGGGGCGGGTACTGAAGCTTTCTTT
TRBV5-1	NA	TRBJ2-2	NA	CASSSHPTSLDTGELFF	TGCGCCAGCAGCTCCCACCCGACTAGTCTGGACACCGGGGAGCTGTTTTTT
TRBV27	few	TRBJ1-6	NA	CASSLSYNSPLHF	TGTGCCAGCAGTTTAAGTTATAATTCACCCCTCCACTTT
TRBV18	NA	TRBJ2-7	NA	CASSPTTGDSEQYF	TGTGCCAGCTCACCGACTACAGGGGACTCCGAGCAGTACTTC
TRBV2	NA	TRBJ2-5	NA	CASRARQIQETQYF	TGTGCCAGCAGGGCCCGACAGATCCAAGAGACCCAGTACTTC
TRBV27	NA	TRBJ2-1	TRBD2	CASSLLSSGGSYNEQFF	TGTGCCAGCAGTTTATTGTCTAGCGGGGGTTCCTACAATGAGCAGTTCTTC
TRBV5-4	NA	TRBJ1-2	NA	CASSLGGGNYGYTF	TGTGCCAGCAGCTTGGGCGGGGGGAACTATGGCTACACCTTC
TRBV5-6	NA	TRBJ2-7	NA	CASREWRDSTSFEQYF	TGTGCCAGCAGAGAATGGAGGGACAGCACCTCTTTCGAGCAGTACTTC
TRBV5-6	NA	TRBJ1-1	NA	CASSLVIQREAFF	TGTGCCAGCAGCTTGGTTATTCAAAGAGAAGCTTTCTTT
TRBV6-1	NA	TRBJ2-5	TRBD2	CASSASGGRETQYF	TGTGCCAGCAGTGCTAGCGGGGGGAGAGAGACCCAGTACTTC
TRBV6-6	NA	TRBJ1-4	NA	CASLRGVGEKLFF	TGTGCCAGCCTTCGCGGGGTCGGAGAAAAACTGTTTTTT
TRBV2	medium-sized	TRBJ1-1	NA	CASSPQGNTEAFF	TGTGCCAGCAGTCCTCAGGGAAACACTGAAGCTTTCTTT
TRBV5-1	NA	TRBJ1-6	NA	CASSLVSQGLGSPLHF	TGCGCCAGCAGCTTGGTAAGCCAGGGGCTCGGCTCACCCCTCCACTTT
TRBV5-1	NA	TRBJ2-7	TRBD1	CASSSGQGAYEQYF	TGCGCCAGCAGCTCCGGACAGGGGGCCTACGAGCAGTACTTC
TRBV6-1	NA	TRBJ1-1	NA	CASRDTNRDTEAFF	TGTGCCAGCAGAGACACCAACCGGGACACTGAAGCTTTCTTT
TRBV25-1	NA	TRBJ2-7	NA	CASSYSYEQYF	TGTGCCAGCAGCTACTCCTACGAGCAGTACTTC
TRBV10-2	NA	TRBJ2-1	NA	CASAEGEGRQFF	TGCGCCAGCGCGGAGGGGGAGGGGAGGCAGTTCTTC
TRBV6-5	NA	TRBJ2-3	NA	CASSYWAGDTQYF	TGTGCCAGCAGTTACTGGGCGGGGGATACGCAGTATTTT
TRBV30	NA	TRBJ1-5	NA	CAWSWGDQPQHF	TGTGCCTGGAGTTGGGGGGATCAGCCCCAGCATTTT
TRBV2	NA	TRBJ2-5	NA	CASRQAAQETQYF	TGTGCCAGCAGGCAGGCAGCACAAGAGACCCAGTACTTC